This T cell receptor (beta chain) appears in the sequencing data of a study of cytomegalovirus exposure and HLA in healthy donors. Turning to this clone: Its antigen is not identified.

PCR amplification relied on 60 Vbeta primers (plus 13 Jbeta primers). In the original analysis: Later analysis identified around 85 million unique TCR beta chains, about 10 million shared. TCRdb's copy holds only in-frame clones and misses some; the assay was immunoSEQ multiplex PCR. The V and J calls and the clone size are those of that table, but D and trimming were determined from the DNA. The table lists about 160,000 clones, approximately 80% of them singletons. The germline CDR1 and CDR2 sequences are SGHRS and YFSETQ. V was clipped by 7 bases and J by 6 bases, with 14 bases between them. The CDR3 is made up of 13 amino acids. Notes on the study in general: Analysis performed later showed TCR beta chains linked to HLA being more clonally expanded than equally common others. Rarity marked most TCR sequences, yet some public TCRs occurred in many donors. Later analysis suggested links between common viral pathogens and several top significant clusters.

The source is a man between 45 and 60 years old in good health and CMV-seropositive. The chain joins TRBV5-1 to TRBJ2-1, with D perhaps matching TRBD2 (5 bases). The specimen was PBMCs. Here the CDR3 DNA reads TGCGCCAGCGGATGGACGAGCGGCAATGAGCAGTTCTTC. Translation gives CASGWTSGNEQFF.